Below, one T cell receptor beta chain is given with its context. CDR3 length: 15 amino acids. Per the germline V gene, CDR1 is ENHRY and CDR2 is SYGVKD. V lost 4 bases, J lost 6 bases, and 7 bases stayed unmatched. This record belongs to a study of blood T cell repertoires in COVID-19. Looking at the study overall: The United States, Italy and Spain supplied acute and convalescent COVID-19 samples.

Produced via immunoSEQ multiplex PCR; TCRdb's table is partial and in-frame only. The sample gives roughly 120,000 clones, over 75% of which show up once; roughly 2.7% is in the top ten. The clonotype comes from a man between 50 and 59 years old with acute or convalescent COVID-19. V gene TRBV10-3 combines with J gene TRBJ1-5, with TRBD1 matching over 9 bases. Sequenced: peripheral blood. CDR3 DNA sequence: TGTGCCATCAGTGCCACAGGGGGCGCAGGTCAGCCCCAGCATTTT. Its translation is CAISATGGAGQPQHF.